A selection of T cell receptor beta chains follows, all from one sample in a study of T cells in Graves' hyperthyroidism and ophthalmopathy. A single record per CDR3 protein comes from TCRdb applying MiXCR to the multiplex PCR reads. This table has 600,000 or so distinct CDR3 sequences, around 13% appearing once. The sequencing input was blood. All receptors derive from a woman in her fifties or sixties with Graves' ophthalmopathy. Both conserved end residues are part of each CDR3. The D gene is left open where the match is weak. Size values are once, few and many counts, or a class for expanded clones, and some rows have none.

V gene: TRBV24-1
J gene: TRBJ2-7
clone size: -
D gene: TRBD2
CDR3 DNA: TGTGCCACCAGTGATGACAGCGGGGGTTACGAGCAGTACTTC
CDR3 protein: CATSDDSGGYEQYF

V gene: TRBV29-1
J gene: TRBJ1-2
clone size: -
D gene: -
CDR3 DNA: TGCAGCGTTGAGGCAGGAAACTATGGCTACACCTTC
CDR3 protein: CSVEAGNYGYTF

V gene: TRBV28
J gene: TRBJ2-6
clone size: -
D gene: -
CDR3 DNA: TGTGCCAGCAGCACCGACCCTCCGGGACCGTTTCCCTCTGGGGCCAACGTCCTGACTTTC
CDR3 protein: CASSTDPPGPFPSGANVLTF

V gene: TRBV6-2/TRBV6-3
J gene: TRBJ2-4
clone size: -
D gene: TRBD2
CDR3 DNA: TGTGCCAGCAGTTACTCGAGGACTAGCGGGTACCCTTACGATCAGTACTTC
CDR3 protein: CASSYSRTSGYPYDQYF

V gene: TRBV20-1
J gene: TRBJ2-7
clone size: many
D gene: -
CDR3 DNA: TGCAGTGCTAGAGATCTGGAGCGGCCGGGGTACGAGCAGTACTTC
CDR3 protein: CSARDLERPGYEQYF

V gene: TRBV5-8
J gene: TRBJ1-5
clone size: -
D gene: -
CDR3 DNA: TGTGCCAGCAGCCTGTCAGGTTTCCATCAGCCCCAGCATTTT
CDR3 protein: CASSLSGFHQPQHF

V gene: TRBV4-3
J gene: TRBJ2-2
clone size: many
D gene: -
CDR3 DNA: TGCGCCAGCAGCCAAGCCTATTCTACCGGGGAGCTGTTTTTT
CDR3 protein: CASSQAYSTGELFF

V gene: TRBV6-6
J gene: TRBJ2-3
clone size: many
D gene: -
CDR3 DNA: TGTGCCAGCAGTTACTCGGAGTGGATAGATACGCAGTATTTT
CDR3 protein: CASSYSEWIDTQYF

V gene: TRBV24-1
J gene: TRBJ1-3
clone size: once
D gene: -
CDR3 DNA: TGTGCCACCAGTGCCGGAAACACCATATATTTT
CDR3 protein: CATSAGNTIYF

V gene: TRBV28
J gene: TRBJ2-5
clone size: -
D gene: TRBD1
CDR3 DNA: TGTGCCAGCAGTTTATCGAGGACAGGCGTCCTGGAGACCCAGTACTTC
CDR3 protein: CASSLSRTGVLETQYF

V gene: TRBV7-3
J gene: TRBJ2-7
clone size: few
D gene: TRBD2
CDR3 DNA: TGTGCCAGCAGCTTAACTGGGCGGGGGAGAGAGCAGTACTTC
CDR3 protein: CASSLTGRGREQYF

V gene: TRBV7-3
J gene: TRBJ2-2
clone size: few
D gene: -
CDR3 DNA: TGTGCCAGCAGCCCAGACAGAAGCATCCCCGGGGAGCTGTTTTTT
CDR3 protein: CASSPDRSIPGELFF

V gene: TRBV6-1
J gene: TRBJ2-1
clone size: few
D gene: TRBD2
CDR3 DNA: TGTGCCAGCAGTTTTAGGACTAGCGGGATTTACAATGAGCAGTTCTTC
CDR3 protein: CASSFRTSGIYNEQFF

V gene: TRBV2
J gene: TRBJ2-5
clone size: many
D gene: -
CDR3 DNA: TGTGCCACCCAAGTACGGCAAGAGACCCAGTACTTC
CDR3 protein: CATQVRQETQYF

V gene: TRBV12-3/TRBV12-4
J gene: TRBJ2-1
clone size: many
D gene: -
CDR3 DNA: TGTGCCAGCAGTTTTCAACACGGGGCCCAAAATGAGCAGTTCTTC
CDR3 protein: CASSFQHGAQNEQFF

V gene: TRBV5-6
J gene: TRBJ2-5
clone size: -
D gene: -
CDR3 DNA: TGTGCCAGCAGCCGGATCCGGGACTTCCGAGAGACCCAGTACTTC
CDR3 protein: CASSRIRDFRETQYF

V gene: TRBV7-2
J gene: TRBJ1-1
clone size: -
D gene: -
CDR3 DNA: TGTGCCAGCAGTCGGACAGCAACCTCGGTGAACACTGAAGCTTTCTTT
CDR3 protein: CASSRTATSVNTEAFF

V gene: TRBV5-1
J gene: TRBJ2-3
clone size: many
D gene: -
CDR3 DNA: TGCGCCAGCAGCTTGGGGGAAAGCACAGATACGCAGTATTTT
CDR3 protein: CASSLGESTDTQYF